This T cell receptor (beta chain) was identified during a study of T-cell reconstitution after alpha-beta-depleted transplantation in children. Preparation of the TCRbeta library involved a method that used unique molecular identifiers. TCRdb called the PCR reads again in MiXCR, with one record for every CDR3 protein. Counted here are about 980,000 distinct CDR3 sequences, around 30% occurring once; the ten biggest clones make up 28%. Overall study findings and caveats: Most T-cell counts and diversity one year after the transplant came from T cells that were newly produced. Several hundred expanded graft clones reportedly supplied alpha-beta T cells about two months after transplant. At day 60, the high TCRbeta diversity found in some patients originated from recipient T cells and thymic progenitors that had survived.

At least ten counts were recorded for this clonotype. Antigen specificity is unknown. Germline assignment: CDR1 SGHDT and CDR2 YYEEEE. The CDR3 contains 12 residues. V lost 0 bases and J lost 7, with 8 bases in between. The chain is built from TRBV5-6 and TRBJ2-7, with D perhaps TRBD2 (5 bases). This TCR came from a boy younger than two who had a stem cell transplant for SCID, so the T cells may come from the graft donor. The sample was PBMCs, mostly from graft donor cells, taken 360 days after TCRalphabeta/CD19-depleted stem cell transplant. The CDR3 DNA reads TGTGCCAGCAGCTTGGGAGGGTCAGAGCAGTACTTC. Its protein is CASSLGGSEQYF.